This entry describes one TCR beta chain. Germline V CDR1 and CDR2: KGHDR, SFDVKD. Trimming stripped 2 bases from V and 5 bases from J, with 15 bases between. The CDR3 totals 15 residues. The record originates from a study of T cells in Graves' hyperthyroidism and ophthalmopathy. RNA transcripts were the template for amplifying TCR beta CDR3 regions. The primer set for the first-round RT-PCR of the TCR CDR3 was HTBI. MiXCR was run by TCRdb on the multiplex PCR reads, yielding one entry per CDR3 protein. This sample carries just under 750,000 distinct CDR3 sequences, 35% of them seen once, and the ten largest clones take about a third.

The sample was blood. V and J are TRBV24-1 and TRBJ2-7; no clear D. The TCR sequence derives from a woman in her forties with Graves' hyperthyroidism. CDR3 amino acids: CATSDSTQGMNEQYF. CDR3 nucleotide sequence: TGTGCCACCAGTGATTCGACCCAAGGGATGAACGAGCAGTACTTC.